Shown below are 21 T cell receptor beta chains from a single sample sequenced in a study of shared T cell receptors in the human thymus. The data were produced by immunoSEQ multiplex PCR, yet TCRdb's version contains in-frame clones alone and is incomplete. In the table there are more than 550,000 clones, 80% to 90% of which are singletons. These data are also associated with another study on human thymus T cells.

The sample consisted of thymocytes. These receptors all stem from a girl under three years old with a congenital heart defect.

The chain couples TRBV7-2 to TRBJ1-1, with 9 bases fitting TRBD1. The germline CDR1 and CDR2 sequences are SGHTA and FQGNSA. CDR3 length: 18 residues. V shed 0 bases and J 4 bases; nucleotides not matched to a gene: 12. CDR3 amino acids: CASSLAWATGGEGTEAFF. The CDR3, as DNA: TGTGCCAGCAGCTTAGCCTGGGCGACAGGGGGAGAAGGCACTGAAGCTTTCTTT.

The CDR3 loop reads CASSVRTGGVNTEAFF. The CDR3 DNA reads as TGTGCCAGCAGTGTTCGGACAGGGGGGGTTAACACTGAAGCTTTCTTT. The J gene is TRBJ1-1, the V gene TRBV6-1; 10 bases fit TRBD1. With 4 bases clipped from V and 2 bases from J, the junction kept 7 bases outside the gene matches. The CDR3 totals 16 residues. Germline assignment: CDR1 MNHNS and CDR2 SASEGT.

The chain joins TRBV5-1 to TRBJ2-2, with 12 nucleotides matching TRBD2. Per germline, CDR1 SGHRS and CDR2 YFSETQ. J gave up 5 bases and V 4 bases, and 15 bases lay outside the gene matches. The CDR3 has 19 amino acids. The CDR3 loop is CASSLKAAGLAGTTGELFF. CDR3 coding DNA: TGCGCCAGCAGCCTTAAGGCTGCGGGACTAGCGGGTACAACCGGGGAGCTGTTTTTT. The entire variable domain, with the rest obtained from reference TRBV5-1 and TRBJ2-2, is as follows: KAGVTQTPRYLIKTRGQQVTLSCSPISGHRSVSWYQQTPGQGLQFLFEYFSETQRNKGNFPGRFSGRQFSNSRSEMNVSTLELGDSALYLCASSLKAAGLAGTTGELFFGEGSRLTVL.

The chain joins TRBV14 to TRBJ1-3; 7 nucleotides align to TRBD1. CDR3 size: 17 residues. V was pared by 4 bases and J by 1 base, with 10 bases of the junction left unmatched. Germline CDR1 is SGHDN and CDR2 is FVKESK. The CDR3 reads CASSRPQGNESGNTIYF. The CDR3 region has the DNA TGTGCCAGCAGCCGGCCACAGGGGAATGAGTCTGGAAACACCATATATTTT.

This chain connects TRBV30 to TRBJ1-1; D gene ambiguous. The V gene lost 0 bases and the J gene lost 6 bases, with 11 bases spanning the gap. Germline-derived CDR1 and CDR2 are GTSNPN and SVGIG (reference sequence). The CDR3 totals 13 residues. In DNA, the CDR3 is TGTGCCTGGAGTGTACGGGGATTCGCTGAAGCTTTCTTT. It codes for CAWSVRGFAEAFF.

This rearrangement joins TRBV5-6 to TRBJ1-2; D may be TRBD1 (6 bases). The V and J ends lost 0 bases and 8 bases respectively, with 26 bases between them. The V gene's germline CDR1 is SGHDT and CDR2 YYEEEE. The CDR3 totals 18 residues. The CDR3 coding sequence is TGTGCCAGCAGCTTGGCCGTGTGGCAGGGGTATGGGCCGTCCGGCTACACCTTC. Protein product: CASSLAVWQGYGPSGYTF.

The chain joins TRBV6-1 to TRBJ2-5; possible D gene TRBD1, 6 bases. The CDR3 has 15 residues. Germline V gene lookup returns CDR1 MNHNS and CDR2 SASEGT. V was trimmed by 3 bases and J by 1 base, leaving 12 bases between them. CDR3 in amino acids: CASSDRGTSQETQYF. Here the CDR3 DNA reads TGTGCCAGCAGTGACCGTGGGACAAGCCAAGAGACCCAGTACTTC.

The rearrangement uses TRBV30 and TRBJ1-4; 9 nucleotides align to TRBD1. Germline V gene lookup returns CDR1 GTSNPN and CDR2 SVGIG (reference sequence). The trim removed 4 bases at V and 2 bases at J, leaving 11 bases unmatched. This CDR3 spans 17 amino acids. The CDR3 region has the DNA TGTGCCTGGAAAAATACACAGGGGGCGCATACTAATGAAAAACTGTTTTTT. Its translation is CAWKNTQGAHTNEKLFF.

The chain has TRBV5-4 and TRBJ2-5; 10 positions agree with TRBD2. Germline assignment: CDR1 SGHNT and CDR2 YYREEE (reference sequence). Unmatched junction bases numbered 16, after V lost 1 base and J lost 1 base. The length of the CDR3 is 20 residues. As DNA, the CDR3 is TGTGCCAGCAGCTTGTTTAGTCGTAGCGGGGGGCCGGGGGCCCAAGAGACCCAGTACTTC. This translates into CASSLFSRSGGPGAQETQYF.

The CDR3 region has the DNA TGTGCCAGCAGTTTGGTATCCTCGGGGGGGCGCGAGGGCTATGGCTACACCTTC. Translation: CASSLVSSGGREGYGYTF. The chain couples TRBV27 to TRBJ1-2; D is possibly TRBD1 (6 bases). Trimming stripped 3 bases from V and 4 bases from J, with 24 bases between. The germline CDR1 and CDR2 sequences are MNHEY and SMNVEV (reference sequence). The CDR3 has 18 residues.

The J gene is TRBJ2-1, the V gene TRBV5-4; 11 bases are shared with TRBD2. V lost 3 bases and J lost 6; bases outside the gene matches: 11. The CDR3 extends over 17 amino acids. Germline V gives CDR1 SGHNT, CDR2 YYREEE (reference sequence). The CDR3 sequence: CASSCRLAGPPSNEQFF. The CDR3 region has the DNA TGTGCCAGCAGCTGTCGACTAGCGGGGCCCCCTAGCAATGAGCAGTTCTTC.

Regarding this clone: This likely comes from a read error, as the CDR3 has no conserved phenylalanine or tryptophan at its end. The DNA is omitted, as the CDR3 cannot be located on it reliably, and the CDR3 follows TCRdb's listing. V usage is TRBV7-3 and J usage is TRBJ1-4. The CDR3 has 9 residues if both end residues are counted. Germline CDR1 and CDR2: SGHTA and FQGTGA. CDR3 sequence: CASNTGRGR.

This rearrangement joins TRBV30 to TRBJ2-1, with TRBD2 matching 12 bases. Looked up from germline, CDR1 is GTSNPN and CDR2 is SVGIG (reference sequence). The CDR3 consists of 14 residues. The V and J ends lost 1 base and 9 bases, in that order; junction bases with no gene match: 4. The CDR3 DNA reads TGTGCCTGGAGTGGTCTAGCGGGGGGGTCTGAGCAGTTCTTC. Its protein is CAWSGLAGGSEQFF.

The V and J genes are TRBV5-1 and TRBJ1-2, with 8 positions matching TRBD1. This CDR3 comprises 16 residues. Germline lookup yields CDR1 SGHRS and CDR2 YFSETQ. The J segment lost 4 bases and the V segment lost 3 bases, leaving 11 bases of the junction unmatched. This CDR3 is CASSSAPRTGPYGYTF. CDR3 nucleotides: TGCGCCAGCAGCTCCGCTCCCCGGACAGGGCCCTATGGCTACACCTTC.

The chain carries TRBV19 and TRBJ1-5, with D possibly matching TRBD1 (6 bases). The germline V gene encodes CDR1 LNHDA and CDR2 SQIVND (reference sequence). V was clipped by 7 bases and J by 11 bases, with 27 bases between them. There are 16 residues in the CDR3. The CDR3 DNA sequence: TGTGCCAGTATGAAGTCGACAGGTCGTGTCCCCAAGTCCCAGCATTTT. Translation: CASMKSTGRVPKSQHF.

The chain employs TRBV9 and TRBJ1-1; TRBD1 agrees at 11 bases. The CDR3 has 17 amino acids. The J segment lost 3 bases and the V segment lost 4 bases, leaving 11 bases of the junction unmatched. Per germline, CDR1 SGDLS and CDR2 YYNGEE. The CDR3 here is CASSPRDRGIRYTEAFF. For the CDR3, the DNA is TGTGCCAGCAGCCCACGGGACAGGGGGATTCGGTACACTGAAGCTTTCTTT.

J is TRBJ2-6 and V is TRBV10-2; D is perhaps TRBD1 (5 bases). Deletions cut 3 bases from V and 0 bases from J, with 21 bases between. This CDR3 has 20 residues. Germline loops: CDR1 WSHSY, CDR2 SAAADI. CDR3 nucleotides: TGCGCCAGCAGTGAAGGAAGGGGCGCCCCCAGGAGCTCTGGGGCCAACGTCCTGACTTTC. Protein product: CASSEGRGAPRSSGANVLTF.

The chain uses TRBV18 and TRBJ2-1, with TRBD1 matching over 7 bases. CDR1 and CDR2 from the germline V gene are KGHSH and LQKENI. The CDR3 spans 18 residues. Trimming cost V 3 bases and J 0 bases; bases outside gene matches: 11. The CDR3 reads CASSPRQSDRSSYNEQFF. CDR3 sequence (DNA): TGTGCCAGCTCACCCCGACAATCGGACAGGAGCTCCTACAATGAGCAGTTCTTC.

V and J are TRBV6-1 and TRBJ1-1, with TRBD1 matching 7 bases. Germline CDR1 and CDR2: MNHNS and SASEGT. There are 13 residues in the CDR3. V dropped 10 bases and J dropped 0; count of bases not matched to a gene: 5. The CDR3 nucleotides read TGTGCCACGTTACAGGGGATGAACACTGAAGCTTTCTTT. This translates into CATLQGMNTEAFF.

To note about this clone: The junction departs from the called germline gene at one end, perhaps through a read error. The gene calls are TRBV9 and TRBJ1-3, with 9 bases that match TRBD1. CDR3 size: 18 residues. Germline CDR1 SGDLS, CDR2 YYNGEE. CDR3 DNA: TGTGCCAGCAGCCCGCGGGACAGGGCGTATGGGGCTGGAAACACCGTATATTTT. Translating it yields CASSPRDRAYGAGNTVYF.

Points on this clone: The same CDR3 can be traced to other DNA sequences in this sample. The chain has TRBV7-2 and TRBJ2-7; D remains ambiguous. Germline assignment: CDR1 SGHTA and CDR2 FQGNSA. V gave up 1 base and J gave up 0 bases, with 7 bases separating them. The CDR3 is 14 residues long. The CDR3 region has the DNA TGTGCCAGCAGCTTAGGGCCCGACTCCTACGAGCAGTACTTC. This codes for CASSLGPDSYEQYF.